These T cell receptor beta chains were read from a single sample in a study of breast tumors, draining lymph nodes, adjacent tissues. Using its own MiXCR run on the multiplex PCR reads, TCRdb lists one record per CDR3 protein. The table includes about 270,000 distinct CDR3 sequences, more than 30% detected once. Sequencing used axillary lymph node tissue. The origin of the receptors is a female donor with breast cancer. Some clones in this sample may be carry-over from other donors' samples. Each CDR3 is given with its conserved first and last residue. A D gene is named only where the DNA matches it firmly. Clone size is given for some rows only: seen once, a few or many times, or a class if the clone is expanded.

v_gene,len,abundance,d_gene,j_gene,CDR3aa,CDR3nt
TRBV10-1,14,.,TRBD1,TRBJ2-2,CASSQLGGTGVLLF,TGCGCCAGCAGTCAATTAGGGGGCACCGGAGTGCTGCTTTTT
TRBV19,14,many,.,TRBJ2-2,CASSPRGRSGELFF,TGTGCCAGTAGTCCCAGGGGCAGGTCCGGGGAGCTGTTTTTT
TRBV5-1,16,many,TRBD1,TRBJ2-3,CASSLGWTGSADTQYF,TGCGCCAGCAGCTTGGGGTGGACAGGGTCCGCAGATACGCAGTATTTT
TRBV6-1,13,few,.,TRBJ1-1,CASSYLGDTEAFF,TGTGCCAGCAGTTATTTAGGCGACACTGAAGCTTTCTTT
TRBV30,12,.,.,TRBJ2-5,CAWSAPKGSQYF,TGTGCCTGGAGTGCCCCGAAAGGATCCCAGTACTTC
TRBV12-5,18,few,.,TRBJ2-1,CASGLVLGAGGLVGEQFF,TGTGCTAGTGGTTTGGTACTTGGGGCGGGTGGACTGGTGGGAGAGCAGTTCTTC
TRBV20-1,15,.,TRBD2,TRBJ2-7,CSADSGTSGSSEQYF,TGCAGTGCTGATTCCGGGACTAGCGGGAGCTCCGAGCAGTACTTC
TRBV12-3/TRBV12-4,15,.,TRBD1,TRBJ1-2,CASSIVRGPLPGYTF,TGTGCCAGCAGCATCGTCAGGGGGCCTCTTCCCGGCTACACCTTC
TRBV14,15,many,TRBD2,TRBJ2-1,CASSSLAGVRNEQFF,TGTGCCAGCAGCTCACTAGCGGGAGTGCGAAATGAGCAGTTCTTC
TRBV6-5,12,few,.,TRBJ2-1,CASSGLYNEQFF,TGTGCCAGCTCCGGACTCTACAATGAGCAGTTCTTC
TRBV28,14,few,.,TRBJ1-5,CASSFVNVDQPQHF,TGTGCCAGCAGTTTCGTGAATGTGGATCAGCCCCAGCATTTT
TRBV30,14,few,.,TRBJ1-6,CAWRAGVNNSPLHF,TGTGCCTGGAGAGCAGGGGTTAATAATTCACCCCTCCACTTT
TRBV9,15,many,TRBD2,TRBJ2-3,CASSVGGLDRDTQYF,TGTGCCAGCAGCGTAGGGGGACTAGACCGAGATACGCAGTATTTT
TRBV20-1,15,few,.,TRBJ2-4,CSARHPGQAKNIQYF,TGCAGTGCTCGTCATCCTGGACAAGCCAAAAACATTCAGTACTTC
TRBV20-1,15,once,TRBD2,TRBJ2-7,CSASFQRGAGDEQYF,TGCAGTGCTAGTTTCCAGCGGGGGGCGGGCGACGAGCAGTACTTC
TRBV29-1,14,.,.,TRBJ2-7,CSVKPPGGAYEQYF,TGCAGCGTCAAACCACCCGGGGGCGCCTACGAGCAGTACTTC
TRBV11-2,15,many,TRBD1,TRBJ2-5,CASSLEDRIRETQYF,TGTGCCAGCAGCTTAGAGGACAGGATAAGAGAGACCCAGTACTTC
TRBV20-1,17,many,TRBD2,TRBJ2-1,CSARDEGTSVDYNEQFF,TGCAGTGCTAGAGATGAGGGGACTAGCGTGGACTACAATGAGCAGTTCTTC
TRBV11-2,12,.,.,TRBJ2-7,CAGSLDGYAQYF,TGTGCCGGCAGCTTAGATGGGTACGCGCAGTACTTC
TRBV7-2,14,many,.,TRBJ2-7,CASSYPPYSYEQYF,TGTGCCAGCAGCTACCCACCCTACTCCTACGAGCAGTACTTC
TRBV20-1,14,many,TRBD2,TRBJ2-2,CSASTSGNTGELFF,TGCAGTGCCTCGACTAGCGGGAACACCGGGGAGCTGTTTTTT
TRBV19,13,many,.,TRBJ1-2,CASRPLGAYGYTF,TGTGCCAGTAGACCGCTCGGGGCTTATGGCTACACCTTC
TRBV5-1,15,many,.,TRBJ2-3,CASSSLSTTRDTQYF,TGCGCCAGCAGCTCCCTAAGCACTACTAGAGATACGCAGTATTTT
TRBV15,13,many,.,TRBJ1-2,CATSSGTSYGYTF,TGTGCCACCAGCAGCGGCACATCTTACGGCTACACCTTC
TRBV5-4,12,.,.,TRBJ1-5,CASREGPLPQHF,TGTGCCAGCAGGGAGGGTCCCCTTCCCCAGCATTTT
TRBV19,16,many,TRBD2,TRBJ2-2,CASSPWLAGGHGELFF,TGTGCCAGTAGTCCCTGGCTAGCGGGAGGGCACGGGGAGCTGTTTTTT
TRBV20-1,15,many,TRBD2,TRBJ2-1,CSFLSGTSGYNEQFF,TGCAGTTTTCTGAGCGGGACTAGCGGTTACAATGAGCAGTTCTTC
TRBV12-3/TRBV12-4,15,many,TRBD1,TRBJ1-5,CASSSGTGQNQPQHF,TGTGCCAGCAGTTCCGGGACAGGACAAAATCAGCCCCAGCATTTT
TRBV5-1,13,.,.,TRBJ1-1,CASSFRGGTEAFF,TGCGCCAGCAGCTTCCGCGGGGGCACTGAAGCTTTCTTT
TRBV2,15,many,TRBD2,TRBJ2-3,CASRWDYRSTDTQYF,TGTGCCAGCAGATGGGACTACAGAAGCACAGATACGCAGTATTTT
TRBV6-6,13,.,.,TRBJ2-7,CASSYSGQIKQYF,TGTGCCAGCAGTTACTCGGGCCAGATAAAGCAGTACTTC
TRBV20-1,14,many,TRBD1,TRBJ1-6,CSAPDRSNNSPLHF,TGCAGTGCCCCGGACAGGAGCAATAATTCACCCCTCCACTTT
TRBV25-1,13,once,.,TRBJ2-3,CARGPTETDTQYF,TGTGCTAGAGGGCCGACAGAAACAGATACGCAGTATTTT
TRBV19,15,many,TRBD1,TRBJ1-5,CASRGQGNTNQPQHF,TGTGCCAGCAGGGGACAGGGTAATACCAATCAGCCCCAGCATTTT
TRBV3-1,14,many,TRBD2,TRBJ2-2,CASKLALNTGELFF,TGTGCCAGCAAACTAGCGTTAAACACCGGGGAGCTGTTTTTT
TRBV6-4,11,few,.,TRBJ1-2,CASSHSSGITF,TGTGCCAGCAGTCACTCCTCTGGTATAACCTTC
TRBV7-9,13,many,.,TRBJ2-1,CASSFSTGNEQFF,TGTGCCAGCAGCTTCTCTACCGGCAATGAGCAGTTCTTC
TRBV20-1,13,.,.,TRBJ2-5,CSARVTLGETQYF,TGCAGTGCTAGAGTGACGTTGGGGGAGACCCAGTACTTC
TRBV20-1,15,many,.,TRBJ2-2,CSAGPPGGITGELFF,TGCAGTGCCGGCCCTCCAGGGGGGATCACCGGGGAGCTGTTTTTT
TRBV5-1,16,many,TRBD2,TRBJ2-2,CASSLDAAGDTGELFF,TGCGCCAGCAGCTTGGATGCGGCGGGAGACACCGGGGAGCTGTTTTTT
TRBV20-1,14,many,.,TRBJ2-3,CSAREGRVPDTQYF,TGCAGTGCTAGAGAAGGCAGGGTTCCAGATACGCAGTATTTT
TRBV20-1,15,many,TRBD2,TRBJ2-1,CSGSPLAGGGNEQFF,TGCAGTGGTAGCCCGCTAGCGGGAGGGGGTAATGAGCAGTTCTTC
TRBV24-1,14,.,TRBD2,TRBJ2-1,CATSDLGTSNEQFF,TGTGCCACCAGTGATTTGGGGACTAGCAATGAGCAGTTCTTC
TRBV6-2/TRBV6-3,10,.,.,TRBJ2-2,CAGKPGELFF,TGTGCCGGCAAACCCGGGGAGCTGTTTTTT
TRBV20-1,11,many,TRBD2,TRBJ2-7,CSAGGPREQYF,TGCAGTGCGGGAGGGCCCCGGGAGCAGTACTTC
TRBV18,15,.,TRBD1,TRBJ2-7,CASSPTGGFGYEQYF,TGTGCCAGCTCACCTACAGGGGGTTTCGGGTACGAGCAGTACTTC
TRBV30,12,.,.,TRBJ2-3,CAWSSTTDTQYF,TGTGCCTGGAGTAGTACCACAGATACGCAGTATTTT
TRBV4-1,15,many,.,TRBJ2-7,CASSQKEGGHYEQYF,TGCGCCAGCAGCCAAAAGGAGGGAGGCCACTACGAGCAGTACTTC